This T cell receptor beta chain was recovered during a study of vaccination and CD4 T cells after COVID-19. Study findings and constraints: From a median of roughly 20 to 40, SARS-CoV-2-reactive clonotypes increased, though not significantly. Researchers report that a median about 90% of reactive clones in convalescent patients surfaced only post-vaccination.

Cultured CD4+ T-cell DNA underwent Oncomine TCR Beta short-read sequencing. Each CDR3 protein gets one entry after TCRdb re-called the PCR reads with MiXCR. Of around 26,000 distinct CDR3 sequences in the sample, approximately 50% are singletons; the top ten hold about 30%. Germline CDR1 is SNHLY and CDR2 is FYNNEI. V was cut by 7 bases and J by 1 base, with 26 bases left in between. This CDR3 is 20 amino acids long. As regards this clonotype: Its antigen is as yet unknown.

Treatment of the sample: 10-day PBMC culture with coronavirus spike peptide pools or control peptides (ViraFEST assay). The receptor's source is a human donor who received a COVID-19 vaccine. The sequenced sample was CD4+ T cells from blood, cultured in vitro, obtained before SARS-CoV-2 vaccination. The chain carries TRBV2 and TRBJ2-6, with D possibly matching TRBD2 (7 bases). As DNA, the CDR3 is TGTGCCAGCAAGGGCCCGGGGGGCGGGGGTACGTCGTCTGGGGCCAACGTCCTGACTTTC. Amino acid sequence: CASKGPGGGGTSSGANVLTF.